Listed below are T cell receptor beta chains from one sample, sequenced in a study of OX40 agonist ivuxolimab in advanced cancers. Only in-frame clones appear in the TCRdb table, and some are missing; sequencing was by immunoSEQ multiplex PCR. The sample carries 85,000 to 100,000 clones, roughly 93% recorded once. This specimen was CD4+ or CD8+ T cells sorted from blood, taken in a trial of the OX40 agonist ivuxolimab. These receptors came from an adult with an advanced solid tumor such as melanoma, head and neck, liver or kidney cancer. CDR3s include the opening cysteine and the closing phenylalanine or tryptophan. D genes are given only for firm matches. Clone size appears in some rows only: once, few, many, or a class for an expanded clone.

CDR3nt | CDR3aa | j_gene | len | abundance | d_gene | v_gene
TGCGCCAGCAGCCAAGATGGGGGGACGTGGACTAGGAAAGAGACCCAGTACTTC | CASSQDGGTWTRKETQYF | TRBJ2-5 | 18 | . | TRBD2 | TRBV4-3
TGTGCCATCAGTGAGTCCGGGGCCCCCTACGAGCAGTACTTC | CAISESGAPYEQYF | TRBJ2-7 | 14 | . | . | TRBV10-3
TGTGCCACCAGCAGAGCACCTCTCTGGGGTTCTGGCAATCAGCCCCAGCATTTT | CATSRAPLWGSGNQPQHF | TRBJ1-5 | 18 | once | . | TRBV15
TGTGCCTGGAGAAGGACTAGCGGCTACAATGAGCAGTTCTTC | CAWRRTSGYNEQFF | TRBJ2-1 | 14 | . | TRBD2 | TRBV30
TGTGCCAGCAGGAAGGACCGGGACTATGGCTACACCTTC | CASRKDRDYGYTF | TRBJ1-2 | 13 | once | . | TRBV7-8
TGCGCCAGCAGCTTGGGAATAGGGGCCAACGTCCTGACTTTC | CASSLGIGANVLTF | TRBJ2-6 | 14 | few | . | TRBV5-1
TGTGCCAGCAGCGTATCGACCATGGCGAGGAACACCATATATTTT | CASSVSTMARNTIYF | TRBJ1-3 | 15 | . | . | TRBV9
TGTGCCAGCAGCTTTGGGCCCGGAGATGAGCAGTTCTTC | CASSFGPGDEQFF | TRBJ2-1 | 13 | . | . | TRBV7-3
TGCGCCAGCAGCTTGCTGGCTAGCGGGATTAGCACAGATACGCAGTATTTT | CASSLLASGISTDTQYF | TRBJ2-3 | 17 | . | TRBD2 | TRBV5-1
TGTGCCAGCAGTTACCCCCCTGGAAACACCATATATTTT | CASSYPPGNTIYF | TRBJ1-3 | 13 | . | . | TRBV6-5
TGCGCCAGCAGCCGAATACAGGGTGAAGCTTTCTTT | CASSRIQGEAFF | TRBJ1-1 | 12 | . | . | TRBV5-1
TGTGCCAGCAGCGTCAGGGGGCAAGGGGATGAGCAGTTCTTC | CASSVRGQGDEQFF | TRBJ2-1 | 14 | . | TRBD1 | TRBV9
TGTGCCAGCAGCTCGGGGAGGAGTGAAAAACTGTTTTTT | CASSSGRSEKLFF | TRBJ1-4 | 13 | . | . | TRBV5-6
TGTGCCTGGAGTGTAGGCGGGGGTTCCTACAATGAGCAGTTCTTC | CAWSVGGGSYNEQFF | TRBJ2-1 | 15 | . | TRBD2 | TRBV30
TGTGCCTGGAGGTCTCCAGGGCTCAAAGAGACCCAGTACTTC | CAWRSPGLKETQYF | TRBJ2-5 | 14 | . | . | TRBV30
TGCGCCAGCAGCTTGAATGAGGTTCAGTTCTTC | CASSLNEVQFF | TRBJ2-1 | 11 | . | . | TRBV5-1
TGCAGCGTTGAAGGAGGCCACGAGCAGTACTTC | CSVEGGHEQYF | TRBJ2-7 | 11 | . | . | TRBV29-1
TGCGCCAGCAGCAACGTCCCGGGACAGGTTCTAGAGACCCAGTACTTC | CASSNVPGQVLETQYF | TRBJ2-5 | 16 | . | TRBD1 | TRBV5-1
TGCGCCAGCAGCCAAATACCGTACAATGAGCAGTTCTTC | CASSQIPYNEQFF | TRBJ2-1 | 13 | . | . | TRBV4-3
TGTGCCAGCAAACGGGACAGGGGAGGTCAGCCCCAGCATTTT | CASKRDRGGQPQHF | TRBJ1-5 | 14 | . | TRBD1 | TRBV19
TGTGCCTGGAGCGGACAGGGGAGTTACTATGGCTACACCTTC | CAWSGQGSYYGYTF | TRBJ1-2 | 14 | few | TRBD1 | TRBV30
TGTGCCAGCTCACCCAGCGGGTACTCCTACAATGAGCAGTTCTTC | CASSPSGYSYNEQFF | TRBJ2-1 | 15 | . | . | TRBV18
TGTGCCAGCAGGGTGGGGGGCACCCTCCACTTT | CASRVGGTLHF | TRBJ1-6 | 11 | . | . | TRBV7-9
TGTGCCAGCAGCGCAAGCTCCTACGAGCAGTACTTC | CASSASSYEQYF | TRBJ2-7 | 12 | . | . | TRBV7-2
TGTGCCAGTAGCACCCCGGCAGCGAATCAGCCCCAGCATTTT | CASSTPAANQPQHF | TRBJ1-5 | 14 | few | . | TRBV19
TGTGCCAGCAGCCCCGGCGGGAGGAATGAGCAGTTCTTC | CASSPGGRNEQFF | TRBJ2-1 | 13 | . | TRBD2 | TRBV5-4